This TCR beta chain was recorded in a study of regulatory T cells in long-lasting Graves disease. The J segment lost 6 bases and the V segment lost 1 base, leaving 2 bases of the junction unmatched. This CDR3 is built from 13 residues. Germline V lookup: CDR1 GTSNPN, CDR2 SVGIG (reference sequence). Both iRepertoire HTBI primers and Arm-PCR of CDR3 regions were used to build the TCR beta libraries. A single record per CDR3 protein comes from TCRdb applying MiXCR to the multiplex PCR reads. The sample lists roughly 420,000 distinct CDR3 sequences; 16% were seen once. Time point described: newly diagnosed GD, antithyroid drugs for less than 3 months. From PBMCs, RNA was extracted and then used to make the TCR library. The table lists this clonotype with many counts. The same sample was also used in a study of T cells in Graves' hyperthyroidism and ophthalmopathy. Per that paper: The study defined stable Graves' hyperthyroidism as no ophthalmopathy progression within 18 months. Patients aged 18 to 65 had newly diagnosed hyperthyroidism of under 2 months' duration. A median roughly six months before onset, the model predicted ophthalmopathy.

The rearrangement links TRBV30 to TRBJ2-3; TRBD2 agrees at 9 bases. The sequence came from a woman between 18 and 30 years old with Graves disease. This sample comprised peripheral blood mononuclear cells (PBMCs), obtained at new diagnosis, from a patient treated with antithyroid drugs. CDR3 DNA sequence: TGTGCCTGGAGTGGGACTAGCGCTGATACGCAGTATTTT. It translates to CAWSGTSADTQYF.